This TCR beta chain was sequenced in a study of cytomegalovirus exposure and HLA in healthy donors. Study outcomes and limitations: In a later analysis, across HLA loci, associated TCR counts were highest for DRB1, lowest for HLA-C. CMV serostatus was the sole immune exposure information available.

This clone was observed a few times. Its antigen is not identified. Amplification used 60 Vbeta primers and 13 Jbeta primers. TCRdb's copy holds only in-frame clones and misses some; the assay was immunoSEQ multiplex PCR. The data hold roughly 56,000 clones, with around 75% observed a single time. J was trimmed by 5 bases and V by 0 bases; bases with no gene match: 3. The CDR3 is 14 amino acids. The germline CDR1 and CDR2 sequences are SGHTA and FQGNSA. The V call is TRBV7-2, the J call TRBJ2-5; 7 bases agree with TRBD2. The sequenced sample consisted of PBMCs. This TCR derives from a man aged 45-65 years in good health and CMV-seropositive. The CDR3 DNA follows: TGTGCCAGCAGCTTAGCAGGACTAGGGGAGACCCAGTACTTC. Amino acid sequence: CASSLAGLGETQYF.